A single sample is the source of the 27 T cell receptor beta chains below, sequenced in a study of shared clonotypes between healthy human individuals (dated by TCRdb to about 2020). Library method: the immunoSEQ multiplex PCR assay. Entries here come from immuneACCESS through TCRdb and include only in-frame sequences with V and J called. Some clones fail to appear in such tables; in the studies checked, an unresolved V gene covers under half of the shortfall, and the cause of the remainder is unknown. The sample has approximately 2,000,000 clones on record, approximately 90% of them singletons. 0.3% to 0.4% of the sample is in the top ten clones. The material sequenced was naive CD4+ T cells from PBMCs. The sample's cell subset or site label, in plain terms: CD45RA+ positively selected. These receptors came from a man between 18 and 29 years old in good health. Some clones in this sample may be carry-over from other donors' samples.

The rearrangement links TRBV5-5 to TRBJ2-2; 7 positions agree with TRBD2. V shed 4 bases and J 1 base; nucleotides not matched to a gene: 7. CDR1 is SGHKS and CDR2 is YYEKEE in the germline V gene (reference sequence). CDR3 length equals 16 residues. This CDR3 reads CASSLGLAENTGELFF. CDR3 DNA: TGTGCCAGCAGCCTGGGGCTAGCGGAGAACACCGGGGAGCTGTTTTTT.

The chain links TRBV25-1 to TRBJ1-1; no reliable D call. This CDR3 has 14 amino acids. Germline CDR1 MGHDK, CDR2 SYGVNS. V was cut by 3 bases and J by 3 bases, with 11 bases left in between. CDR3 protein: CASSDRFGYTEAFF. Here the CDR3 DNA reads TGTGCCAGCAGTGATCGGTTCGGATACACTGAAGCTTTCTTT.

This clone was recorded once. CDR3 region: CASSAAGWGETQYF. DNA of the CDR3: TGTGCCAGCAGCGCGGCGGGTTGGGGGGAGACCCAGTACTTC. The chain is built from TRBV9 and TRBJ2-5; either TRBD1 or TRBD2 may supply D (5 bases each). CDR1 SGDLS and CDR2 YYNGEE come from the germline V gene. V lost 3 bases, J lost 5 bases, and 14 bases lay in between. The CDR3 loop spans 14 amino acids.

Only one count was recorded for this clone. The same CDR3 arises from other DNA sequences in this sample as well. The rearrangement uses TRBV7-9 and TRBJ2-2, with a weak D call TRBD1 (5 bases). This CDR3 is 13 amino acids long. Germline loops: CDR1 SEHNR, CDR2 FQNEAQ (reference sequence). The ends were cut back, 2 bases at V and 7 bases at J, with 8 bases in the middle. CDR3 DNA sequence: TGTGCCAGCAGCTTACAGGGCGGCGGGGAGCTGTTTTTT. This encodes CASSLQGGGELFF. The entire variable domain, with the rest obtained from reference TRBV7-9 and TRBJ2-2, is as follows: DTGVSQNPRHKITKRGQNVTFRCDPISEHNRLYWYRQTLGQGPEFLTYFQNEAQLEKSRLLSDRFSAERPKGSFSTLEIQRTEQGDSAMYLCASSLQGGGELFFGEGSRLTVL.

Notes on this clone: The same CDR3 arises from other DNA sequences in this sample as well. The chain uses TRBV18 and TRBJ2-1, with 13 bases lining up with TRBD2. Trimming removed 3 bases from V and 5 bases from J; junction bases left unmatched: 1. The length of the CDR3 is 15 residues. Germline values: CDR1 KGHSH, CDR2 LQKENI. CDR3 loop: CASSPGLAGNNEQFF. DNA for the CDR3: TGTGCCAGCTCACCGGGACTAGCGGGGAACAATGAGCAGTTCTTC.

The rearrangement uses TRBV7-9 and TRBJ1-4; no reliable D call. The germline CDR1 and CDR2 sequences are SEHNR and FQNEAQ (reference sequence). There are 14 residues in the CDR3. V dropped 1 base and J dropped 4 bases, with 7 bases sitting between them. CDR3 DNA sequence: TGTGCCAGCAGCTTAGGGCACCTTAATGAAAAACTGTTTTTT. Translating gives CASSLGHLNEKLFF.

The rearrangement uses TRBV4-1 and TRBJ2-6, with no clear D. Germline values: CDR1 MGHRA, CDR2 YSYEKL. CDR3 length: 14 residues. V gave up 3 bases and J gave up 6 bases, with 9 bases separating them. The CDR3, as DNA: TGCGCCAGCAGCCAGCTCGGTGAGGCCAACGTCCTGACTTTC. Its protein product is CASSQLGEANVLTF.

CDR3 region: CASSLGPRASASYEQYF. The CDR3 DNA follows: TGTGCCAGCAGCCTGGGGCCAAGGGCTAGCGCTTCCTACGAGCAGTACTTC. The genes are TRBV4-2 and TRBJ2-7; a possible D gene is TRBD2 (6 bases). The germline V gene encodes CDR1 LGHNA and CDR2 YNFKEQ. The CDR3 is 17 amino acids. V dropped 4 bases and J dropped 1 base, with 20 bases sitting between them.

The count of this clone is one. The rearrangement uses TRBV6-6 and TRBJ1-1; D perhaps matches TRBD1 (6 bases). The CDR3 is 15 amino acids. V shed 3 bases and J shed 4 bases, with 15 bases lying between them. CDR1 and CDR2 from the germline V gene are MNHNY and SVGAGI (reference sequence). The CDR3 bases are TGTGCCAGCAGTTATCGACAGGTGTTGGGCACTGAAGCTTTCTTT. Residues: CASSYRQVLGTEAFF.

V gene TRBV4-1 combines with J gene TRBJ1-2; weak D call: TRBD1 (6 bases). The CDR3 length is 17 residues. The germline CDR1 and CDR2 sequences are MGHRA and YSYEKL. V was clipped by 0 bases and J by 2 bases, with 16 bases between them. The CDR3 DNA sequence: TGCGCCAGCAGCCAAGATCCGGCGAACAGGGCAAACTATGGCTACACCTTC. This translates into CASSQDPANRANYGYTF.

The rearrangement uses TRBV5-1 and TRBJ1-2, with a possible D match to TRBD1 (5 bases). In germline, CDR1 is SGHRS, CDR2 YFSETQ. This CDR3 is built from 14 residues. The V end was cut by 5 bases, the J end by 4 bases, with 15 bases between. CDR3: CASRLRQTLYGYTF. As DNA, the CDR3 is TGCGCCAGCAGGCTTAGACAGACACTCTATGGCTACACCTTC.

The rearrangement joins TRBV4-2 to TRBJ1-1, with a tentative D call TRBD1 (5 bases). This CDR3 region has 17 residues. V was clipped by 0 bases and J by 5 bases, with 19 bases between them. Germline V CDR1 and CDR2: LGHNA, YNFKEQ. As DNA, the CDR3 is TGTGCCAGCAGCCAAGATCGGCTGGGGCGGGTGGGGACTGAAGCTTTCTTT. Its protein product is CASSQDRLGRVGTEAFF.

This clone was detected only once. J is TRBJ1-2 and V is TRBV28; D not certain. V was cut by 1 base and J by 3 bases, with 9 bases left in between. CDR3 length equals 14 residues. CDR1 is MDHEN, CDR2 SYDVKM, per germline. The CDR3 nucleotides are TGTGCCAGCAGTTTATATTTCGGGGACTATGGCTACACCTTC. The encoded protein is CASSLYFGDYGYTF.

The chain recombines TRBV28 with TRBJ1-2; tentatively, D is TRBD1 (5 bases). Trimming removed 8 bases at V and 6 bases at J, with 13 bases between. This CDR3 has 12 amino acids. Germline CDR1 and CDR2: MDHEN and SYDVKM. The CDR3 coding sequence is TGTGCCAGCTCGGCAGGGTTAGATGGCTACACCTTC. Translated, it gives CASSAGLDGYTF.

This clone was recorded once. The V and J genes are TRBV7-2 and TRBJ2-3, with 10 positions matching TRBD2. Germline CDR1 reads SGHTA; CDR2 reads FQGNSA. Trimming removed 5 bases from V and 0 bases from J; junction bases left unmatched: 5. CDR3 length: 16 amino acids. The CDR3 DNA reads TGTGCCAGCAGCCGACCAGCGGGAGGGAGCACAGATACGCAGTATTTT. It yields the protein CASSRPAGGSTDTQYF.

This chain links TRBV6-1 with TRBJ2-2; 7 bases align to TRBD2. Looked up from germline, CDR1 is MNHNS and CDR2 is SASEGT. This CDR3 spans 12 amino acids. With V trimmed by 7 bases and J by 13 bases, 9 bases remained unmatched. CDR3 coding DNA: TGTGCCAGCACCGAGGGAGGGTTTAGGCTGTTTTTT. Its protein is CASTEGGFRLFF.

For this clone: Distinct nucleotide sequences in the sample also encode this CDR3. This chain joins TRBV20-1 and TRBJ2-5; no reliable D call. The J call is uncertain, as TRBJ2-7 better fits the DNA end. This CDR3 contains 10 residues. Germline CDR1 and CDR2: DFQATT and SNEGSKA (reference sequence). The CDR3 loop reads CSAGSYEQYF. CDR3 nucleotide sequence: TGCAGTGCTGGGTCCTACGAGCAGTACTTC.

This clone was detected once. The rearrangement joins TRBV5-1 to TRBJ2-1; 10 nucleotides match TRBD2. Germline-derived CDR1 and CDR2 are SGHRS and YFSETQ. The CDR3 runs to 18 residues. Losses at the gene ends were 3 bases for V and 3 bases for J; bases not matched to a gene: 12. The CDR3 sequence is CASSSDSTGLASYNEQFF. The CDR3 nucleotides read TGCGCCAGCAGCTCTGACTCGACGGGACTAGCGAGCTACAATGAGCAGTTCTTC.

This sequence joins TRBV6-5 and TRBJ2-7; TRBD2 might be the D (6 bases). CDR3 length equals 13 residues. CDR1 and CDR2 from the germline V gene are MNHEY and SVGAGI. Trimming removed 6 bases at V and 6 bases at J, with 15 bases between. Here the CDR3 DNA reads TGTGCCAGCAGACCGGGGGTAGTCGGCGAGCAGTACTTC. Protein product: CASRPGVVGEQYF.

This sequence joins TRBV28 and TRBJ2-7, with TRBD2 identical over 10 bases. V dropped 2 bases and J dropped 7; count of bases not matched to a gene: 8. The CDR3 runs 15 residues. Germline V gene lookup returns CDR1 MDHEN and CDR2 SYDVKM. The CDR3 DNA sequence: TGTGCCAGCAGTTTAAGGCTAGCGGGAGTAGGGGAGCAGTACTTC. This encodes CASSLRLAGVGEQYF. Looking up the rest from reference TRBV28 and TRBJ2-7 gives the full variable domain: DVKVTQSSRYLVKRTGEKVFLECVQDMDHENMFWYRQDPGLGLRLIYFSYDVKMKEKGDIPEGYSVSREKKERFSLILESASTNQTSMYLCASSLRLAGVGEQYFGPGTRLTVT.

The rearrangement joins TRBV6-5 to TRBJ2-7; TRBD1 or TRBD2 may be the D gene (5 bases each). The ends were cut back, 4 bases at V and 0 bases at J, with 13 bases in the middle. This CDR3 contains 15 residues. Germline V gene data show CDR1 as MNHEY and CDR2 as SVGAGI. The CDR3, as DNA: TGTGCCAGCAGTTGGGACCGCCGCGCCTCCTACGAGCAGTACTTC. This gives the protein CASSWDRRASYEQYF.

This chain connects TRBV7-9 to TRBJ1-3; D is perhaps TRBD1 (6 bases). V lost 5 bases, J lost 0 bases, and 11 bases lay in between. The CDR3 extends over 15 amino acids. Germline V gives CDR1 SEHNR, CDR2 FQNEAQ (reference sequence). The CDR3 DNA reads TGTGCCAGCAGCCAACAGGGTATCTCTGGAAACACCATATATTTT. It is translated as CASSQQGISGNTIYF. Drawing the rest from reference TRBV7-9 and TRBJ1-3, the complete variable domain is DTGVSQNPRHKITKRGQNVTFRCDPISEHNRLYWYRQTLGQGPEFLTYFQNEAQLEKSRLLSDRFSAERPKGSFSTLEIQRTEQGDSAMYLCASSQQGISGNTIYFGEGSWLTVV.

The V gene is TRBV10-3, the J gene TRBJ2-3; 9 bases are a match to TRBD1. The CDR3 length is 15 residues. CDR1 ENHRY and CDR2 SYGVKD come from the germline V gene. Trimming at V came to 8 bases and at J to 3 bases, leaving 9 bases not matched to a gene. The CDR3 DNA reads as TGTGCCATCTGTAGGGGACAGGGCGGGACAGATACGCAGTATTTT. Translating gives CAICRGQGGTDTQYF.

V usage is TRBV2 and J usage is TRBJ2-7; D gene uncertain. V was shortened by 6 bases and J by 2 bases, with 5 bases between the two germline ends. Germline-derived CDR1 and CDR2 are SNHLY and FYNNEI. This CDR3 comprises 11 residues. CDR3 sequence reads: CASRSTYEQYF. Here the CDR3 DNA reads TGTGCCAGCAGAAGCACCTACGAGCAGTACTTC.

Comment on this clone: The same CDR3 also results from other DNA sequences found in this sample. J is TRBJ2-7 and V is TRBV7-2; D is ambiguous. This CDR3 spans 11 amino acids. The V and J ends lost 5 bases and 3 bases respectively, with 5 bases between them. Germline values: CDR1 SGHTA, CDR2 FQGNSA. The DNA for the CDR3 is TGTGCCAGCAGCCTCTTCTACGAGCAGTACTTC. It is translated as CASSLFYEQYF.

The rearrangement links TRBV18 to TRBJ1-1; D remains ambiguous. CDR3 size: 14 residues. Germline V gene lookup returns CDR1 KGHSH and CDR2 LQKENI. V shed 3 bases and J shed 2 bases, with 10 bases lying between them. The CDR3 sequence is CASSPVDLNTEAFF. CDR3 coding DNA: TGTGCCAGCTCACCGGTGGACTTAAACACTGAAGCTTTCTTT.

The gene calls are TRBV4-2 and TRBJ2-5, with TRBD1 matching 10 bases. Looked up from germline, CDR1 is LGHNA and CDR2 is YNFKEQ. There are 16 residues in the CDR3. V lost 1 base to trimming and J lost 2 bases; unmatched junction nucleotides: 4. The CDR3 is CASSQGGGQGQETQYF. The CDR3, as DNA: TGTGCCAGCAGCCAAGGAGGGGGACAGGGGCAAGAGACCCAGTACTTC.